The 7 T cell receptor beta chains reported below all come from one sample, sequenced in a study of human T cells and chemical hapten exposure. TCRdb passed the RACE reads through MiXCR, listing each CDR3 protein once. The sample carries roughly 180,000 distinct CDR3 sequences, approximately 20% recorded once. Time point reported: patch test 1, 2 weeks after DPC sensitization. As to treatment: therapeutic diphenylcyclopropenone sensitization with weekly scalp DPC. The sequencing here drew on whole blood, taken in connection with sensitization to the hapten diphenylcyclopropenone (DPC). Receptor source: a woman in her forties or fifties with alopecia areata. Some clones in this sample may be carry-over from other donors' samples.

This chain joins TRBV7-6 and TRBJ1-6; 8 nucleotides align to TRBD1. Germline V gives CDR1 SGHVS, CDR2 FNYEAQ. V was pared by 5 bases and J by 8 bases, with 17 bases of the junction left unmatched. The CDR3 is 18 amino acids. The CDR3: CASSEGRRGSGGHSPLHF. The CDR3 DNA follows: TGTGCCAGCAGCGAAGGTCGGCGGGGGTCAGGGGGCCATTCACCCCTCCACTTT.

The chain is built from TRBV29-1 and TRBJ2-3, with D perhaps matching TRBD1 (5 bases). Germline V CDR1 and CDR2: SQVTM, ANQGSEA. The V and J ends lost 1 base and 1 base respectively, with 9 bases between them. CDR3 length equals 14 residues. CDR3 region: CSVEGREGTDTQYF. For the CDR3, the DNA is TGCAGCGTTGAAGGCAGGGAAGGCACAGATACGCAGTATTTT.

The sample holds a few counts of this clonotype. V and J are TRBV7-2 and TRBJ2-1; D possibly corresponds to TRBD2 (6 bases). The CDR3 runs to 14 residues. CDR1 is SGHTA, CDR2 FQGNSA, per germline. Trimming removed 3 bases from V and 8 bases from J, with 14 bases in between. CDR3 sequence: CASSFRLGGDEQFF. The CDR3 nucleotides are TGTGCCAGCAGCTTCCGACTAGGCGGAGATGAGCAGTTCTTC.

In its sample, this clonotype was seen a few times. The chain uses TRBV5-1 and TRBJ1-1; D call uncertain. Deletions cut 0 bases from V and 3 bases from J, with 6 bases between. In germline, CDR1 is SGHRS, CDR2 YFSETQ. The CDR3 is made up of 13 amino acids. The CDR3 is CASSLDGDTEAFF. The CDR3 nucleotides are TGCGCCAGCAGCTTGGATGGAGACACTGAAGCTTTCTTT.

The V gene is TRBV10-2, the J gene TRBJ2-6; no clear D. The CDR3 consists of 16 residues. Trimming left V 4 bases short and J 1 base short, with 11 bases between. The germline CDR1 and CDR2 sequences are WSHSY and SAAADI. The CDR3 DNA follows: TGCGCCAGCAGTGGGGCCCGTTTTTCTGGGGCCAACGTCCTGACTTTC. Its protein product is CASSGARFSGANVLTF.

The chain couples TRBV20-1 to TRBJ2-2; D may correspond to TRBD1 or TRBD2 (5 bases each). V gave up 3 bases and J gave up 9 bases, with 14 bases separating them. The length of the CDR3 is 13 residues. Germline V gives CDR1 DFQATT, CDR2 SNEGSKA (reference sequence). The CDR3 protein is CSASEGPPWELFF. As DNA, the CDR3 is TGCAGTGCTAGTGAGGGACCCCCCTGGGAGCTGTTTTTT.

This clonotype was observed a handful of times. V is TRBV5-1 and J is TRBJ2-2; 9 bases are shared with TRBD1. V trimming: 4 bases; J trimming: 1 base; junction bases outside the gene matches: 5. The CDR3 has 16 residues. Germline V CDR1 and CDR2: SGHRS, YFSETQ. As DNA, the CDR3 is TGCGCCAGCAGCCCCCCGGGACAGGGGAACACCGGGGAGCTGTTTTTT. The encoded protein is CASSPPGQGNTGELFF.